This TCR beta chain was retrieved from a study of blood T cells in healthy people across ages. Then a second PCR, running roughly 6 to 12 cycles, was carried out with a sample-barcoded 5' primer and a J-beta primer mix. Each CDR3 protein gets one entry after TCRdb re-called the 5' RACE reads with MiXCR. The sample consists of fewer than 1.5 million distinct CDR3 sequences, around 39% of them appearing once. This clonotype was counted only a few times. The antigen remains unidentified. Per the germline V gene, CDR1 is DFQATT and CDR2 is SNEGSKA (reference sequence). The CDR3 covers 15 residues. Whole-study results and caveats: Significant beta diversity loss was already apparent by age 40, declining roughly linearly. Both naive CD4+ cell counts and diversity were greater in long-lived donors than in aged donors.

The chain carries TRBV20-1 and TRBJ2-4; 9 nucleotides agree with TRBD1. Matching the DNA end better, TRBJ2-7 makes the J call doubtful. The sequence derives from a woman aged 18-29 years in good health. What was sequenced was blood. CDR3 sequence (DNA): TGCAGTGCTAGAGAGTTCGGGACAGGGTTGGACGAGCAGTACTTC. It encodes CSAREFGTGLDEQYF.